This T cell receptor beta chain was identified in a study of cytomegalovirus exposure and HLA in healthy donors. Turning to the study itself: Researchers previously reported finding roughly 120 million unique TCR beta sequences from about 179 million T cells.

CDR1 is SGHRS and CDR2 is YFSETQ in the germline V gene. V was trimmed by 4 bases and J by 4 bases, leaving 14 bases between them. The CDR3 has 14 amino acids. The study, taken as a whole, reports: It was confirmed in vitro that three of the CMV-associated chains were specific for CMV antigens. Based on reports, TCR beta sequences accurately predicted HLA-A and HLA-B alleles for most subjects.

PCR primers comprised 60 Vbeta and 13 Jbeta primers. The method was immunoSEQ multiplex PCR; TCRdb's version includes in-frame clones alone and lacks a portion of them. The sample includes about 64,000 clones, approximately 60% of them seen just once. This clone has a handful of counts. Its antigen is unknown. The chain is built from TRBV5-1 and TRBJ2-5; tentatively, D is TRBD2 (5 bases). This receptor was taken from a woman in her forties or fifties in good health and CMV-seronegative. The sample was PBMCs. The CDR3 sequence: CASSEGALGETQYF. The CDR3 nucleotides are TGCGCCAGCAGCGAGGGAGCATTAGGAGAGACCCAGTACTTC.